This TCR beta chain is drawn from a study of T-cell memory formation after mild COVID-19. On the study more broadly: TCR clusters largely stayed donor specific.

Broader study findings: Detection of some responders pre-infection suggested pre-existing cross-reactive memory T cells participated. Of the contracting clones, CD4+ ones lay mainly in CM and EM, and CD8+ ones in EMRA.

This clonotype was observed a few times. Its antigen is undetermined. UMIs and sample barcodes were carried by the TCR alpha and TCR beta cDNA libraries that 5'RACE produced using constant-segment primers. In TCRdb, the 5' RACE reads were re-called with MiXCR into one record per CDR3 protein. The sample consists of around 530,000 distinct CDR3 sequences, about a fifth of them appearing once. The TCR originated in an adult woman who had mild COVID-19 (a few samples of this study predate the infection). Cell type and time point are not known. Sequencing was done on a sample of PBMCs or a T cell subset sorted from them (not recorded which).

CDR3 region: CASSFSGSARTEQFF. CDR3 DNA sequence: TGTGCCAGCAGCTTTAGCGGGAGCGCGAGGACTGAGCAGTTCTTC. The chain is built from TRBV7-2 and TRBJ2-1, with 9 bases aligning to TRBD2. The germline V gene has CDR1 SGHTA and CDR2 FQGNSA. V gave up 3 bases and J gave up 9 bases; unmatched junction bases: 9. This CDR3 comprises 15 residues.